This T cell receptor (beta chain) was sequenced for a study of blood T cell repertoires in COVID-19. About the study: Acute and convalescent COVID-19 specimens originated in the United States, Italy and Spain.

V was cut by 4 bases and J by 4 bases, with 10 bases left in between. The CDR3 totals 14 residues. Germline-derived CDR1 and CDR2 are LNHDA and SQIVND (reference sequence). Under the authors' procedure: From reference gene primer amplification, estimates of nucleated cell counts were derived. Here immunoSEQ multiplex PCR was the method, and the copy in TCRdb shows in-frame clones only, minus some. Clone size and the V and J calls come from that table; the DNA yielded D and trimming. The data show under 200,000 clones, approximately 89% seen once. Sequencing was done on a sample of peripheral blood. The V call is TRBV19, the J call TRBJ2-2; tentatively, D is TRBD1 (6 bases). The receptor was derived from a man aged 35 to 55 with active or convalescent COVID-19. Written as DNA, the CDR3 is TGTGCCAGTAGTAGCACAGGGCGCACCGGGGAGCTGTTTTTT. Translated, it gives CASSSTGRTGELFF. The full variable domain, with the rest looked up from reference TRBV19 and TRBJ2-2, is DGGITQSPKYLFRKEGQNVTLSCEQNLNHDAMYWYRQDPGQGLRLIYYSQIVNDFQKGDIAEGYSVSREKKESFPLTVTSAQKNPTAFYLCASSSTGRTGELFFGEGSRLTVL.